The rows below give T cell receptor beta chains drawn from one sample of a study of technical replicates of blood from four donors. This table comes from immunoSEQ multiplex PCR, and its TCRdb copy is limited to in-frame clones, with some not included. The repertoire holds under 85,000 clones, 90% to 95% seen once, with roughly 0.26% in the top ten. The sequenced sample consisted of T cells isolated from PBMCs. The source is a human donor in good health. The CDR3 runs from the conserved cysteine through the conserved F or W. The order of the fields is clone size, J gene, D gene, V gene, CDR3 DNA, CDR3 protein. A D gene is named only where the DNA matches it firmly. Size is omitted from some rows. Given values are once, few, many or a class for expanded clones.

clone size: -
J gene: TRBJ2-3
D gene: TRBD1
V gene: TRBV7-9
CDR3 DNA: TGTGCCAGCAGCTTAGTAAGCGGGACAGGGATCCGTACAGATACGCAGTATTTT
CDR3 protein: CASSLVSGTGIRTDTQYF

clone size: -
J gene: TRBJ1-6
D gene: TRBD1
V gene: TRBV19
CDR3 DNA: TGTGCCAGTAGTATGACGACAGGGGTCGTGTTTAATTCACCCCTCCACTTT
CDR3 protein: CASSMTTGVVFNSPLHF

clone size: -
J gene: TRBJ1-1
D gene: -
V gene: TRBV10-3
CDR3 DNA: TGTGCCATCACAAGGACAGAGACCACTGAAGCTTTCTTT
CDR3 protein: CAITRTETTEAFF

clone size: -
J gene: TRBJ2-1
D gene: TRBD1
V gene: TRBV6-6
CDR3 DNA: TGTGCCAGCAGCGGGACAGGGGACTCCTCCTACAATGAGCAGTTCTTC
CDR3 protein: CASSGTGDSSYNEQFF

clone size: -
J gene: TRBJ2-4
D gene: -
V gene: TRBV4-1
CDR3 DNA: TGCGCCAGCAGCCATCCCCTGGGGGGTTTAGCCAAAAACATTCAGTACTTC
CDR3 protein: CASSHPLGGLAKNIQYF

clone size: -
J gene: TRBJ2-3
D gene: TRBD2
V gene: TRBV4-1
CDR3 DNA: TGCGCCAGCAGCCAAAATATAGCGGGAGGGCCCCTCGAGGGTACGCAGTATTTT
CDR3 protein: CASSQNIAGGPLEGTQYF

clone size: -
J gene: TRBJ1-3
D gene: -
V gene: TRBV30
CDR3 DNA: TGTGCCTGGAGTCAGGGTCGTTCCTCTGGAAACACCATATATTTT
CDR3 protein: CAWSQGRSSGNTIYF

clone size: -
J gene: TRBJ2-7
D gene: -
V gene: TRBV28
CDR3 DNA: TGTGCCAGCAGTTTAGAGCAGGGATTCGCCTACGAGCAGTACTTC
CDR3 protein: CASSLEQGFAYEQYF

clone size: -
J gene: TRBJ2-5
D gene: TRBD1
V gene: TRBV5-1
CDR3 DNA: TGCGCCAGCAGCCCAATGGGGACAGCCGAGGGGGAGACCCAGTACTTC
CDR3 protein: CASSPMGTAEGETQYF

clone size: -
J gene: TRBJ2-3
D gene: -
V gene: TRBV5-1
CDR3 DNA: TGCGCCAGCAGCCGGGACAAGACCACAGATACGCAGTATTTT
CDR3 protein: CASSRDKTTDTQYF

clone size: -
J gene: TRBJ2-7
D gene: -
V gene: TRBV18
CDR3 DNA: TGTGCCAGCTCACCACCTTCAGGGGTCTTATCCTACGAGCAGTACTTC
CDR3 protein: CASSPPSGVLSYEQYF

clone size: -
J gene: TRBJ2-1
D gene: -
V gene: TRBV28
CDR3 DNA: TGTGCCAGCAGTTCCCGGGGGAGGTCCTACAATGAGCAGTTCTTC
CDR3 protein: CASSSRGRSYNEQFF

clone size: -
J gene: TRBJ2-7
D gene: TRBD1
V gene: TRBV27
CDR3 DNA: TGTGCCAGCAGTTTATCACAGGGGCCGGGAGAGCAGTACTTC
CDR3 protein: CASSLSQGPGEQYF

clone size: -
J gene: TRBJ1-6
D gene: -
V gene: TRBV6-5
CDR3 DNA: TGTGCCAGCAGTTACACCGACACGGTTCTGAGACCCCTCCACTTT
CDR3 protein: CASSYTDTVLRPLHF

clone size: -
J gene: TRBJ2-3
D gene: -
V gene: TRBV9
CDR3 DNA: TGTGCCAGCAGCGTAGGCGGCGCCTACACAGATACGCAGTATTTT
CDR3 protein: CASSVGGAYTDTQYF

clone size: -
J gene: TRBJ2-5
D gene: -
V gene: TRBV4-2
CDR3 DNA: TGTGCCAGCAGCCAAGAAAGTATACAGTTATCTCAGGAGACCCAGTACTTC
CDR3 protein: CASSQESIQLSQETQYF

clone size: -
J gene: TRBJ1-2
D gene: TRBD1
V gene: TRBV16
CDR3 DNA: TGTGCCAGCAGCCAACTCAACAGGGGACCCAACTATGGCTACACCTTC
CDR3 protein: CASSQLNRGPNYGYTF

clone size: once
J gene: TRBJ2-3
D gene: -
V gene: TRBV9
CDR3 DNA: TGTGCCAGCAGCGTAGGTGTATCTTACACAGATACGCAGTATTTT
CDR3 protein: CASSVGVSYTDTQYF

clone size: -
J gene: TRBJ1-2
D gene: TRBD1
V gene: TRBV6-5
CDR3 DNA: TGTGCCAGCAGTTACGCGTCGACAGGGGTAAACTATGGCTACACCTTC
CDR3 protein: CASSYASTGVNYGYTF

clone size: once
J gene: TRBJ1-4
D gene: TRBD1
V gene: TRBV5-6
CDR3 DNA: TGTGCCAGCAGCCCTTGGACAGGGTCGGCTAATGAAAAACTGTTTTTT
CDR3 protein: CASSPWTGSANEKLFF

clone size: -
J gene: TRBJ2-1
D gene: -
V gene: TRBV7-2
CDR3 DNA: TGTGCCAGAAAGCGGGTTACCTACAATGAGCAGTTCTTC
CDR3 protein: CARKRVTYNEQFF

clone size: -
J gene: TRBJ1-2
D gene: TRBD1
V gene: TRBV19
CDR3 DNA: TGTGCCAGTAGTCCATCCGGGACAGCCATCTATGGCTACACCTTC
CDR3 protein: CASSPSGTAIYGYTF

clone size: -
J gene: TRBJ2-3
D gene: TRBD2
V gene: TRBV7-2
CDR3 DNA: TGTGCCAGCAGCTGGGGACTAGCCACAGATACGCAGTATTTT
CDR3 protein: CASSWGLATDTQYF